Following are 3 T cell receptor beta chains from one sample sequenced in a study of blood T cell repertoires in COVID-19. Assay: immunoSEQ multiplex PCR; the TCRdb copy retains only in-frame clones and omits some. Of some 130,000 clones detected, approximately 80% appear once; the ten largest clones hold around 17%. Material for sequencing was peripheral blood. The receptors come from a woman aged 45 to 65 with acute or convalescent COVID-19.

J is TRBJ1-2 and V is TRBV23-1; D perhaps matches TRBD1 (5 bases). TRBV23-1 is reported as an ORF; its role is uncertain. The V and J ends lost 3 bases and 10 bases respectively, with 24 bases between them. This CDR3 has 16 amino acids. CDR3 amino acids: CASSHNNRKRGPIYTF. In DNA form, the CDR3 reads TGCGCCAGCAGTCATAACAACAGGAAACGCGGACCAATCTACACCTTC.

J is TRBJ2-3 and V is TRBV7-3, with TRBD1 matching 8 bases. Germline assignment: CDR1 SGHTA and CDR2 FQGTGA. Trimming removed 4 bases from V and 6 bases from J; junction bases left unmatched: 15. The CDR3 has 17 residues. Written as DNA, the CDR3 is TGTGCCAGCAGCTCAAAAGGGGAGGCAGGGGGCATCGATACGCAGTATTTT. Encoded protein: CASSSKGEAGGIDTQYF. Using reference TRBV7-3 and TRBJ2-3 for the parts outside the CDR3, the full variable domain is GAGVSQTPSNKVTEKGKYVELRCDPISGHTALYWYRQSLGQGPEFLIYFQGTGAADDSGLPNDRFFAVRPEGSVSTLKIQRTERGDSAVYLCASSSKGEAGGIDTQYFGPGTRLTVL.

This chain connects TRBV5-1 to TRBJ2-1, with D perhaps matching TRBD2 (6 bases). This CDR3 is built from 14 residues. V was clipped by 4 bases and J by 5 bases, with 13 bases between them. Germline CDR1 is SGHRS and CDR2 is YFSETQ. The CDR3 reads CASSPGLINNEQFF. CDR3 DNA: TGCGCCAGCAGCCCGGGACTTATTAACAATGAGCAGTTCTTC.